The subject of this entry is one T cell receptor (beta chain). Antigen specificity is unknown. The data stem from a study of response to subunit inactivated influenza vaccine. Germline assignment: CDR1 LNHDA and CDR2 SQIVND (reference sequence). Trimming stripped 3 bases from V and 4 bases from J, with 3 bases between. This CDR3 spans 11 amino acids. General study points: Researchers suggested that each seasonal influenza vaccination recruits few new T cells.

TCRdb recomputed calls from the RT-PCR reads with MiXCR, one row per CDR3 protein. The sample yields 500,000 to 600,000 distinct CDR3 sequences, 10% to 15% seen once. This TCR was recovered from a man aged 50 or older who received an inactivated influenza vaccine. V usage is TRBV19 and J usage is TRBJ1-1; D remains ambiguous. Sequenced material: PBMCs from blood, taken around seven weeks after vaccination. The CDR3 spells CASSIPTEAFF. The CDR3 DNA reads as TGTGCCAGTAGTATTCCCACTGAAGCTTTCTTT.